This TCR beta chain emerged from a study of blood T cell repertoires in COVID-19. From germline, CDR1 is LGHDT and CDR2 YNNKEL (reference sequence). This CDR3 contains 12 residues. J gave up 14 bases and V 5 bases, and 6 bases lay outside the gene matches. The assay was immunoSEQ multiplex PCR, and TCRdb's table has in-frame clones only and misses some. The data show approximately 55,000 clones, 90% seen once. Sequenced input: peripheral blood. The rearrangement uses TRBV3-1 (or the pseudogene TRBV3-2) and TRBJ2-1, with 10 bases that match TRBD2. The TCR comes from a man aged 40-50 years with acute or convalescent COVID-19. CDR3 sequence: CASSYLAGEKFF. CDR3 coding DNA: TGTGCCAGCAGCTACCTAGCGGGAGAAAAGTTCTTC.